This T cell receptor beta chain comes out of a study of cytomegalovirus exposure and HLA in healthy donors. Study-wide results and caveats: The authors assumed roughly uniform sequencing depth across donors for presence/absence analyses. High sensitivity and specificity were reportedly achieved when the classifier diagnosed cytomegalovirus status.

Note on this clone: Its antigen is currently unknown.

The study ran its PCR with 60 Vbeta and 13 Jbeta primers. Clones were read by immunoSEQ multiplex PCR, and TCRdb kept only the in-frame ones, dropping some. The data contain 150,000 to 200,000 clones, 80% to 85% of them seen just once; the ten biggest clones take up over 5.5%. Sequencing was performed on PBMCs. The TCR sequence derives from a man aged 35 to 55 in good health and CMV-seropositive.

Here the CDR3 DNA reads TGCAGCGTACAGGGGCAGGGGCAGCCCCAGCATTTT. Translated, it gives CSVQGQGQPQHF. The rearrangement links TRBV29-1 to TRBJ1-5, with TRBD1 matching over 7 bases. Losses at the gene ends were 6 bases for V and 7 bases for J; bases not matched to a gene: 6. Germline V gene data show CDR1 as SQVTM and CDR2 as ANQGSEA. The CDR3 totals 12 residues.